These T cell receptor beta chains were read from a single sample in a study of blood T cell repertoires in COVID-19. Generated by immunoSEQ multiplex PCR, the TCRdb table keeps only in-frame clones and is missing some. The table has around 150,000 clones, approximately 84% seen once; the top ten hold approximately 15%. Sequencing was done on a sample of peripheral blood. Receptors were obtained from a woman of 80 years or more with acute or convalescent COVID-19. Both conserved end residues are part of each CDR3. A D gene is named only where the DNA matches it firmly. The size field is filled for only some rows; it gives once, few, many or a size class.

clone size: once
V gene: TRBV6-1
J gene: TRBJ2-4
D gene: -
CDR3 DNA: TGTGCCAGCAGTGATCTCTCCCCCCCCGCGGGAAACATTCAGTACTTC
CDR3 protein: CASSDLSPPAGNIQYF

clone size: -
V gene: TRBV12-5
J gene: TRBJ1-1
D gene: TRBD1
CDR3 DNA: TGTGCTAGTGGTTTGGAGACAGGGACTGAAGCTTTCTTT
CDR3 protein: CASGLETGTEAFF

clone size: -
V gene: TRBV5-1
J gene: TRBJ2-2
D gene: TRBD1
CDR3 DNA: TGCGCCAGCAGCTTGATTGGGACAGGGAACACCGGGGAGCTGTTTTTT
CDR3 protein: CASSLIGTGNTGELFF

clone size: -
V gene: TRBV5-5
J gene: TRBJ2-3
D gene: -
CDR3 DNA: TGTGCCAGCAGTCAACGAGGCGCAGATACGCAGTATTTT
CDR3 protein: CASSQRGADTQYF

clone size: -
V gene: TRBV6-5
J gene: TRBJ1-6
D gene: TRBD1
CDR3 DNA: TGTGCCAGCAGTTACTCCTCCGGACAGGGAAATTCACCCCTCCACTTT
CDR3 protein: CASSYSSGQGNSPLHF

clone size: -
V gene: TRBV29-1
J gene: TRBJ2-1
D gene: -
CDR3 DNA: TGCAGCGTTGAACAGGGGCTTATAAGCTCCTACAATGAGCAGTTCTTC
CDR3 protein: CSVEQGLISSYNEQFF

clone size: -
V gene: TRBV11-2
J gene: TRBJ1-5
D gene: TRBD1
CDR3 DNA: TGTGCCAGCAGCTTAGATCAGGGGGGATATCAGCCCCAGCATTTT
CDR3 protein: CASSLDQGGYQPQHF

clone size: -
V gene: TRBV2
J gene: TRBJ2-2
D gene: TRBD2
CDR3 DNA: TGTGCCAGCAGCTCGCCCGGGAGGAGCCGTGCCGGGGAGCTGTTTTTT
CDR3 protein: CASSSPGRSRAGELFF

clone size: -
V gene: TRBV29-1
J gene: TRBJ1-3
D gene: -
CDR3 DNA: TGCAGCGCTCGGGGAGGGCACTCTGGAAACACCATATATTTT
CDR3 protein: CSARGGHSGNTIYF

clone size: -
V gene: TRBV27
J gene: TRBJ2-3
D gene: -
CDR3 DNA: TGTGCCAGCAGCTCCCGCACAGATACGCAGTATTTT
CDR3 protein: CASSSRTDTQYF

clone size: -
V gene: TRBV21-1
J gene: TRBJ1-6
D gene: -
CDR3 DNA: TGTGCCAGCAGCAAAGCCTTACCGGGACAGGAAAATTCACCCCTCCACTTT
CDR3 protein: CASSKALPGQENSPLHF